This section outlines one T cell receptor (beta chain) sequence together with its context. Its cognate antigen is unknown. This specimen comes from a study of T cells after posttransplantation cyclophosphamide. Study-wide results and caveats: Skin or GI-infiltrating T cells shared few TRB sequences with blood. Recipient CMV seropositivity and CMV reactivation strongly tracked TRB clonality. Later post-transplant blood repertoires were often dominated by donor CD8+ memory clones.

Cells defined as naive were viable CD3+CD4+ or CD3+CD8+ and CCR7+CD45RA+CD45RO-CD95-CD27+CD28+. On the day of bone marrow donation, the related graft donor provided peripheral blood. Germline V gene data show CDR1 as MDHEN and CDR2 as SYDVKM. Trimming left V 6 bases short and J 2 bases short, with 13 bases between. The CDR3 has 14 amino acids. Using immunoSEQ multiplex PCR, the repertoire was profiled, and TCRdb retains in-frame clones only, with some absent. Found here are just over 20,000 clones, under 99% of them singletons; the top ten hold 0.15% to 0.2%. Sequenced sample: naive CD4+ T cells sorted from PBMCs. This clonotype was sampled from a man aged 40-55 years in good health, CMV-negative, and a related stem cell transplant donor. V and J are TRBV28 and TRBJ2-5; D is perhaps TRBD1 (6 bases). CDR3 nucleotides: TGTGCCAGCAGCCAACAGGGCCCACAAGAGACCCAGTACTTC. Residues: CASSQQGPQETQYF.